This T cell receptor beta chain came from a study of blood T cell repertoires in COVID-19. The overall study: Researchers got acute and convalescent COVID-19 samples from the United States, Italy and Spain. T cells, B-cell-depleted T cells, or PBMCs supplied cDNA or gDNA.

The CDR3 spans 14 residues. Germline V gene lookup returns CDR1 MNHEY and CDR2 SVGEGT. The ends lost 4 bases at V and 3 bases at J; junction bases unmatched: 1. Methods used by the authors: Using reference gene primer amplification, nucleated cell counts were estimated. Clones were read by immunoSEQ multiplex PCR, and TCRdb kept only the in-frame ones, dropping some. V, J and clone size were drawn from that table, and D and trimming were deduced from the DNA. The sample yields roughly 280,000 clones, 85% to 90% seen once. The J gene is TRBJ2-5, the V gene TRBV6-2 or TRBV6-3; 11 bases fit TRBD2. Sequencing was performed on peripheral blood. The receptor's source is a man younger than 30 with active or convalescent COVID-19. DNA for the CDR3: TGTGCCAGCAGTTTACTAGCGGGAGAAGAGACCCAGTACTTC. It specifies CASSLLAGEETQYF.